These T cell receptor beta chains were read from a single sample in a study of T cell repertoires in cytomegalovirus infection. TCRdb processed the reads anew with MiXCR; each CDR3 protein has one entry. The sample comprises 310,000 or so distinct CDR3 sequences, 8% to 10% of which are singletons, and less than 3% rests with the top ten. The sequenced material came from PBMCs. These TCRs come from a human donor in good health (CMV status not recorded). Some clones in this sample may be carry-over from other donors' samples. The CDR3 runs from the conserved cysteine through the conserved F or W. A D gene is named only where the DNA matches it firmly. Only some rows state a clone size, as once, few, many or a class for expanded clones.

size: many
V: TRBV2
D: TRBD1
J: TRBJ2-3
CDR3: CASLGTEGTDTQYF
DNA: TGTGCCAGCCTCGGGACAGAAGGCACAGATACGCAGTATTTT

size: many
V: TRBV7-9
D: .
J: TRBJ2-5
CDR3: CASSASETQYF
DNA: TGTGCCAGCTCCGCGTCGGAGACCCAGTACTTC

size: .
V: TRBV20-1
D: TRBD2
J: TRBJ2-4
CDR3: CSARDAGGADIQYF
DNA: TGCAGTGCTAGAGACGCGGGGGGGGCTGACATTCAGTACTTC

size: many
V: TRBV5-4
D: TRBD2
J: TRBJ2-1
CDR3: CASSLRLAGLNEQFF
DNA: TGTGCCAGCAGCTTAAGACTAGCGGGACTCAATGAGCAGTTCTTC

size: many
V: TRBV28
D: .
J: TRBJ1-1
CDR3: CASSLGGQQEAFF
DNA: TGTGCCAGCAGTTTGGGAGGACAGCAAGAAGCTTTCTTT

size: many
V: TRBV28
D: TRBD1
J: TRBJ2-6
CDR3: CASRFRGPGANVLTF
DNA: TGTGCCAGCAGATTCAGGGGGCCAGGGGCCAACGTCCTGACTTTC

size: many
V: TRBV7-9
D: .
J: TRBJ2-3
CDR3: CASSLVSGSSTDTQYF
DNA: TGTGCCAGCAGCTTAGTATCCGGCTCAAGCACAGATACGCAGTATTTT

size: .
V: TRBV7-3
D: TRBD1
J: TRBJ1-1
CDR3: CASSGIGTGSLNTEAFF
DNA: TGTGCCAGCAGCGGTATCGGGACAGGGAGCTTGAACACTGAAGCTTTCTTT

size: many
V: TRBV7-2
D: TRBD2
J: TRBJ2-5
CDR3: CASSLVAGGSQETQYF
DNA: TGTGCCAGCAGCTTAGTAGCGGGGGGAAGCCAAGAGACCCAGTACTTC

size: many
V: TRBV7-3
D: .
J: TRBJ2-1
CDR3: CASSLTMGVPGNEQFF
DNA: TGTGCCAGCAGCTTAACTATGGGGGTACCGGGGAATGAGCAGTTCTTC

size: many
V: TRBV19
D: .
J: TRBJ1-3
CDR3: CASSIAHRPGNTIYF
DNA: TGTGCCAGTAGTATTGCTCACAGACCTGGAAACACCATATATTTT

size: many
V: TRBV20-1
D: .
J: TRBJ2-1
CDR3: CSAPDRIGSYNEQFF
DNA: TGCAGTGCCCCCGACAGGATTGGTTCCTACAATGAGCAGTTCTTC

size: .
V: TRBV20-1
D: .
J: TRBJ2-7
CDR3: CSAPGQIYYEQYF
DNA: TGCAGTGCCCCGGGGCAGATTTACTACGAGCAGTACTTC

size: many
V: TRBV5-5
D: .
J: TRBJ2-6
CDR3: CASSTQGEGGANVLTF
DNA: TGTGCCAGCAGCACTCAGGGAGAAGGTGGGGCCAACGTCCTGACTTTC

size: few
V: TRBV13
D: .
J: TRBJ2-1
CDR3: CASTLGRGFHEQFF
DNA: TGTGCCAGCACCCTAGGACGGGGCTTCCATGAGCAGTTCTTC

size: .
V: TRBV2
D: .
J: TRBJ2-2
CDR3: CASSYRFTGELFF
DNA: TGTGCCAGCAGTTATAGATTCACCGGGGAGCTGTTTTTT

size: many
V: TRBV7-9
D: .
J: TRBJ1-4
CDR3: CASSLTKEINEKLFF
DNA: TGTGCCAGCAGCTTAACAAAGGAGATTAATGAAAAACTGTTTTTT

size: many
V: TRBV6-2/TRBV6-3
D: TRBD1
J: TRBJ1-1
CDR3: CASSYPGTGPLGAFF
DNA: TGTGCCAGCAGTTACCCCGGGACAGGTCCCCTGGGAGCTTTCTTT

size: many
V: TRBV6-2/TRBV6-3
D: .
J: TRBJ2-3
CDR3: CASSQQGPDTQYF
DNA: TGTGCCAGCAGCCAACAGGGCCCAGATACGCAGTATTTT

size: many
V: TRBV18
D: .
J: TRBJ2-2
CDR3: CASSSRQVNTGELFF
DNA: TGTGCCAGCTCCTCCCGACAGGTGAACACCGGGGAGCTGTTTTTT

size: many
V: TRBV19
D: TRBD2
J: TRBJ2-3
CDR3: CASSITAGARDTQYF
DNA: TGTGCCAGTAGTATTACAGCGGGGGCTAGAGATACGCAGTATTTT

size: many
V: TRBV20-1
D: TRBD2
J: TRBJ2-1
CDR3: CSAISQGGTRNEQFF
DNA: TGCAGTGCTATCTCGCAGGGAGGGACGCGCAATGAGCAGTTCTTC

size: many
V: TRBV7-9
D: .
J: TRBJ2-3
CDR3: CASSLVGADTQYF
DNA: TGTGCCAGCAGCTTAGTGGGAGCAGATACGCAGTATTTT

size: many
V: TRBV20-1
D: .
J: TRBJ2-3
CDR3: CSARAPLVDTQYF
DNA: TGCAGTGCTAGAGCCCCCCTTGTAGATACGCAGTATTTT

size: many
V: TRBV5-1
D: TRBD1
J: TRBJ1-2
CDR3: CASSLQGDGYTF
DNA: TGCGCCAGCAGCTTGCAGGGGGATGGCTACACCTTC

size: many
V: TRBV6-2/TRBV6-3
D: TRBD1
J: TRBJ2-3
CDR3: CATATLRGTGLTSTDTQYF
DNA: TGTGCCACCGCCACTTTACGGGGGACAGGCCTTACTAGCACAGATACGCAGTATTTT

size: many
V: TRBV19
D: .
J: TRBJ1-6
CDR3: CASSTRVRGNSPLHF
DNA: TGTGCCAGTAGTACCCGGGTCCGGGGAAATTCACCCCTCCACTTT